Below, 30 T cell receptor beta chains from the same sample are listed, as sequenced in a study of OX40 agonist ivuxolimab in advanced cancers. TCRdb keeps only in-frame clones here, not all; method: immunoSEQ multiplex PCR. The table has about 87,000 clones, more than 75% seen once. Specimen: CD4+ or CD8+ T cells sorted from blood, collected in a trial of the OX40 agonist ivuxolimab. These receptors were taken from an adult with an advanced solid tumor such as melanoma, head and neck, liver or kidney cancer.

The V gene is TRBV4-3, the J gene TRBJ2-7; TRBD2 agrees at 7 bases. This CDR3 has 15 residues. J lost 2 bases, V lost 4 bases, and 8 bases had no gene match. Germline V gene data show CDR1 as LGHNA and CDR2 as YSLEER. The DNA for the CDR3 is TGCGCCAGCAGCCCAAGGGCCGGGACTACCTACGAGCAGTACTTC. Translating gives CASSPRAGTTYEQYF.

The count of this clone is one. The chain links TRBV10-2 to TRBJ2-1; tentatively, D is TRBD2 (5 bases). Germline CDR1 and CDR2: WSHSY and SAAADI. V dropped 9 bases and J dropped 5 bases, with 14 bases sitting between them. The CDR3 has 13 amino acids. The CDR3 spells CASSSLGNNEQFF. DNA for the CDR3: TGCGCCAGTAGCTCACTAGGAAACAATGAGCAGTTCTTC.

The chain has TRBV19 and TRBJ2-5, with D possibly matching TRBD1 (5 bases). CDR1 LNHDA and CDR2 SQIVND come from the germline V gene (reference sequence). The V gene lost 6 bases and the J gene lost 2 bases, with 10 bases spanning the gap. The CDR3 totals 13 residues. DNA for the CDR3: TGTGCCAGTAGGCCAGGGTCTCAAGAGACCCAGTACTTC. Protein sequence: CASRPGSQETQYF.

This clone has more than one count but fewer than ten. The rearrangement uses TRBV29-1 and TRBJ1-1; tentative D call: TRBD1 (6 bases). CDR1 and CDR2 from the germline V gene are SQVTM and ANQGSEA. The CDR3 covers 12 residues. V dropped 6 bases and J dropped 3 bases, with 11 bases sitting between them. CDR3 amino acids: CSVRQDHTEAFF. Written as DNA, the CDR3 is TGCAGCGTCCGACAGGATCACACTGAAGCTTTCTTT.

The chain has TRBV7-3 and TRBJ1-1; tentative D call: TRBD1 (5 bases). Germline V gene data show CDR1 as SGHTA and CDR2 as FQGTGA. With 4 bases removed from V and 6 bases from J, the gap between germline ends came to 15 bases. CDR3 length: 14 amino acids. The CDR3 DNA reads as TGTGCCAGCAGCTCCTCCCCAGGGATGGCTGAAGCTTTCTTT. Protein: CASSSSPGMAEAFF.

The V gene is TRBV14, the J gene TRBJ2-7, with TRBD2 matching 8 bases. V lost 3 bases to trimming and J lost 2 bases; unmatched junction nucleotides: 6. Germline values: CDR1 SGHDN, CDR2 FVKESK. CDR3 length: 15 residues. The CDR3 sequence: CASSHSLAVTYEQYF. The CDR3 nucleotides read TGTGCCAGCAGCCACTCACTAGCGGTTACCTACGAGCAGTACTTC.

This chain uses TRBV30 with TRBJ2-1; 7 nucleotides agree with TRBD2. The CDR3 consists of 15 residues. V gave up 1 base and J gave up 8 bases; unmatched junction bases: 11. The germline V gene encodes CDR1 GTSNPN and CDR2 SVGIG (reference sequence). The CDR3 coding sequence is TGTGCCTGGAGTGGGTGGCGGGGGATTATCGATGAGCAGTTCTTC. Translated, it gives CAWSGWRGIIDEQFF.

The rearrangement uses TRBV4-2 and TRBJ2-7; 9 nucleotides line up with TRBD1. Unmatched junction bases numbered 5, after V lost 1 base and J lost 4 bases. The CDR3 is 15 amino acids. CDR1 is LGHNA, CDR2 YNFKEQ, per germline. The chain's CDR3 is CASSQVEGQGYEQYF. The CDR3 region has the DNA TGTGCCAGCAGCCAAGTAGAGGGACAGGGTTACGAGCAGTACTTC.

The chain uses TRBV11-2 and TRBJ2-5; D not certain. The CDR3 loop spans 15 amino acids. The V and J ends lost 2 bases and 3 bases respectively, with 13 bases between them. Germline V CDR1 and CDR2: SGHAT, FQNNGV. In DNA, the CDR3 is TGTGCCAGCAGCTTACAGGTCCAGGACGAAGAGACCCAGTACTTC. It yields the protein CASSLQVQDEETQYF.

V gene TRBV5-8 combines with J gene TRBJ2-1; 7 nucleotides line up with TRBD2. Germline loops: CDR1 SGHTS, CDR2 YDEGEE. This CDR3 spans 16 amino acids. The junction had 7 bases not matched to a gene; V was cut back by 4 bases and J by 0 bases. The CDR3 is CASSPGGQSSYNEQFF. The CDR3 region has the DNA TGTGCCAGCAGCCCGGGGGGTCAGAGCTCCTACAATGAGCAGTTCTTC.

The chain couples TRBV19 to TRBJ2-7; no definite D call. Germline assignment: CDR1 LNHDA and CDR2 SQIVND (reference sequence). V was pared by 5 bases and J by 7 bases, with 18 bases between. The CDR3 sequence is 14 residues long. DNA of the CDR3: TGTGCCAGTAGTTCCCTCGGGCAGTCCAGGGAGCAGTACTTC. Protein product: CASSSLGQSREQYF.

The J gene is TRBJ1-1, the V gene TRBV6-8; D might be TRBD1 (5 bases). Germline V lookup: CDR1 MNHGY, CDR2 SAAAGT. The CDR3 is 15 amino acids. The germline V and J ends were trimmed by 2 bases and 6 bases, with 16 bases remaining between them. In DNA form, the CDR3 reads TGTGCCAGCAGTTACCCTTCCCCAGGGTCTGCTGAAGCTTTCTTT. Its protein is CASSYPSPGSAEAFF.

The gene calls are TRBV5-6 and TRBJ1-2, with unresolved D. Germline CDR1 is SGHDT and CDR2 is YYEEEE. The CDR3 has 14 amino acids. V lost 0 bases and J lost 1, with 7 bases in between. The CDR3 here is CASSLAMNNYGYTF. Written as DNA, the CDR3 is TGTGCCAGCAGCTTGGCAATGAATAACTATGGCTACACCTTC.

This clone was recorded a few times. The rearrangement joins TRBV18 to TRBJ1-6, with D possibly matching TRBD1 (6 bases). Germline V CDR1 and CDR2: KGHSH, LQKENI. V lost 6 bases and J 5 bases, leaving 14 bases between the germline ends. The CDR3 sequence is 15 residues long. The CDR3 spells CASSRGRDNNSPLHF. The CDR3, as DNA: TGTGCCAGCTCCCGAGGACGGGACAATAATTCACCCCTCCACTTT.

This clone was counted between two and nine times. The V gene is TRBV6-5, the J gene TRBJ2-2; the D is unclear. Deletions cut 7 bases from V and 0 bases from J, with 6 bases between. Germline CDR1 reads MNHEY; CDR2 reads SVGAGI. The CDR3 covers 13 residues. DNA of the CDR3: TGTGCCAGCATTTCCCCGAACACCGGGGAGCTGTTTTTT. Translating it yields CASISPNTGELFF.

The chain recombines TRBV6-5 with TRBJ2-1, with no clear D. The V end lost 2 bases, the J end lost 1 base, and 3 bases lay between the germline ends. CDR1 is MNHEY and CDR2 is SVGAGI in the germline V gene. CDR3 length: 13 residues. The CDR3 DNA sequence: TGTGCCAGCAGTTACGAGTCCTACAATGAGCAGTTCTTC. Protein product: CASSYESYNEQFF.

The chain uses TRBV5-1 and TRBJ1-1; 7 nucleotides agree with TRBD1. Germline trimming cut 4 bases from V and 4 bases from J; bases unmatched to any gene: 16. The CDR3 covers 17 residues. Germline CDR1 reads SGHRS; CDR2 reads YFSETQ. The CDR3: CASSRITGAQTGTEAFF. In DNA form, the CDR3 reads TGCGCCAGCAGCCGAATCACAGGGGCCCAGACGGGCACTGAAGCTTTCTTT.

This rearrangement joins TRBV5-4 to TRBJ2-1; D is ambiguous. This CDR3 is built from 15 residues. Germline V gene data show CDR1 as SGHNT and CDR2 as YYREEE (reference sequence). Trimming took 0 bases from V and 0 from J, leaving 7 bases between them. CDR3 bases: TGTGCCAGCAGCTTGGATAAGTACTCCTACAATGAGCAGTTCTTC. It yields the protein CASSLDKYSYNEQFF.

The chain uses TRBV5-1 and TRBJ2-5; 10 bases are shared with TRBD1. Trimming removed 0 bases from V and 4 bases from J; junction bases left unmatched: 9. In germline, CDR1 is SGHRS, CDR2 YFSETQ. The CDR3 extends over 17 amino acids. Here the CDR3 reads CASSLAPTGGEGETQYF. CDR3 sequence (DNA): TGCGCCAGCAGCTTGGCCCCGACAGGGGGCGAGGGAGAGACCCAGTACTTC.

The chain recombines TRBV18 with TRBJ2-1; D is ambiguous. Trimming shortened V by 2 bases and J by 0 bases, and 11 bases separated the two germline ends. The germline V gene has CDR1 KGHSH and CDR2 LQKENI. The CDR3 covers 16 residues. The CDR3 here is CASSPSPPTSYNEQFF. The CDR3 DNA sequence: TGTGCCAGCTCACCATCCCCTCCAACCTCCTACAATGAGCAGTTCTTC.

V gene TRBV5-1 combines with J gene TRBJ1-4; 7 bases match TRBD1. Germline V gene data show CDR1 as SGHRS and CDR2 as YFSETQ. V lost 0 bases, J lost 8 bases, and 7 bases stayed unmatched. The CDR3 runs 15 residues. CDR3 bases: TGCGCCAGCAGCTTGGCGGGGACAGCCAGGGAAAAACTGTTTTTT. The encoded protein is CASSLAGTAREKLFF.

This clone was seen a handful of times. The J gene is TRBJ1-2, the V gene TRBV2; 7 bases fit TRBD1. The CDR3 loop spans 14 amino acids. The V gene end was trimmed by 3 bases and the J gene end by 4 bases; junction bases not matched to a gene: 5. Germline loops: CDR1 SNHLY, CDR2 FYNNEI. The CDR3 here is CASSERQGSYGYTF. In nucleotides, the CDR3 is TGTGCCAGCAGTGAGCGACAGGGAAGCTATGGCTACACCTTC.

CDR3 sequence reads: CASSPNIRQGPSSYNEQFF. CDR3 DNA: TGCGCCAGCAGCCCCAACATACGACAGGGGCCGAGCTCCTACAATGAGCAGTTCTTC. V is TRBV5-1 and J is TRBJ2-1, with 8 positions matching TRBD1. This CDR3 comprises 19 residues. Unmatched junction bases numbered 15, after V lost 4 bases and J lost 0 bases. Germline V gene lookup returns CDR1 SGHRS and CDR2 YFSETQ.

This chain uses TRBV2 with TRBJ1-6; 9 nucleotides line up with TRBD1. Germline V gene lookup returns CDR1 SNHLY and CDR2 FYNNEI. The CDR3 loop spans 15 amino acids. The V segment lost 1 base and the J segment 6 bases; nucleotides outside the gene matches: 1. The CDR3 DNA reads TGTGCCAGCAGTGAAGGGGGACAGGGTAATTCACCCCTCCACTTT. Translated: CASSEGGQGNSPLHF.

This rearrangement joins TRBV5-1 to TRBJ2-1, with 7 bases matching TRBD1. The CDR3 is 14 amino acids. Germline V CDR1 and CDR2: SGHRS, YFSETQ. V trimming: 0 bases; J trimming: 5 bases; junction bases outside the gene matches: 2. CDR3 sequence: CASSLGGQNNEQFF. CDR3 nucleotide sequence: TGCGCCAGCAGCTTGGGGGGACAGAACAATGAGCAGTTCTTC.

This rearrangement joins TRBV18 to TRBJ1-2, with D possibly being TRBD1 (5 bases). CDR1 and CDR2 (germline): KGHSH, LQKENI. The V and J ends lost 3 bases and 0 bases respectively, with 14 bases between them. This CDR3 region has 16 residues. CDR3 nucleotide sequence: TGTGCCAGCTCACCCTCGGGGGGGGAAGCTAACTATGGCTACACCTTC. This gives the protein CASSPSGGEANYGYTF.

V gene TRBV7-2 combines with J gene TRBJ1-5; D is possibly TRBD1 (5 bases). Germline V gene data show CDR1 as SGHTA and CDR2 as FQGNSA. The germline V and J ends were trimmed by 1 base and 2 bases, with 6 bases remaining between them. The CDR3 is 14 amino acids. The CDR3 DNA reads as TGTGCCAGCAGCTTAGGGGGCGGCAATCAGCCCCAGCATTTT. Encoded protein: CASSLGGGNQPQHF.

The chain recombines TRBV30 with TRBJ2-5; 8 nucleotides match TRBD1. The length of the CDR3 is 13 residues. The germline V gene has CDR1 GTSNPN and CDR2 SVGIG (reference sequence). The V gene end was trimmed by 8 bases and the J gene end by 1 base; junction bases not matched to a gene: 6. This CDR3 reads CAGTGGLQETQYF. The DNA of the CDR3 is TGTGCCGGAACAGGGGGGCTCCAAGAGACCCAGTACTTC. The whole variable domain, filled in from reference TRBV30 and TRBJ2-5, reads SQTIHQWPATLVQPVGSPLSLECTVEGTSNPNLYWYRQAAGRGLQLLFYSVGIGQISSEVPQNLSASRPQDRQFILSSKKLLLSDSGFYLCAGTGGLQETQYFGPGTRLLVL.

The CDR3 nucleotides are TGTGCCAGCTCTACCGGGACAGGGGCCTCTGGGGCCAACGTCCTGACTTTC. Amino acid sequence: CASSTGTGASGANVLTF. This rearrangement joins TRBV18 to TRBJ2-6; 10 bases align to TRBD1. The CDR3 has 17 residues. V was pared by 6 bases and J by 0 bases, with 5 bases of the junction left unmatched. Per the germline V gene, CDR1 is KGHSH and CDR2 is LQKENI.

In DNA form, the CDR3 reads TGTGCCAGCAGCCGCGGGTCCTCGAGGTACGAGCAGTACTTC. Translated, it gives CASSRGSSRYEQYF. V usage is TRBV7-2 and J usage is TRBJ2-7, with D tentatively TRBD2 (5 bases). The CDR3 is made up of 14 amino acids. The V and J ends lost 5 bases and 4 bases respectively, with 15 bases between them. Germline V gene data show CDR1 as SGHTA and CDR2 as FQGNSA.